This TCR beta chain was captured in a study of glioma-infiltrating T cells after dendritic cell vaccination. Background on the study: Dendritic cell vaccine was injected intradermally three times, biweekly.

The PCR used 60 V beta and 13 J beta primers. Generated by immunoSEQ multiplex PCR, the TCRdb table keeps only in-frame clones and is missing some. This sample carries more than 60,000 clones, around 86% of them seen once, and the ten largest clones take 7% to 10%. In its sample, this clone was seen once. As yet, its antigen is unknown. Blood PBMC samples: pre-vaccination, two weeks post third vaccination, and at tumor progression. The CDR3 totals 16 residues. Germline values: CDR1 MGHRA, CDR2 YSYEKL. The junction had 3 bases not matched to a gene; V was cut back by 2 bases and J by 3 bases. The study's findings and limits: Survival was not directly related to TCR clonality in these patients.

This chain links TRBV4-1 with TRBJ2-3; 12 nucleotides match TRBD2. This material consisted of blood, taken before dendritic cell vaccination. This sequence was found in a human donor with glioblastoma. The CDR3 spells CASSQFGLAGTDTQYF. The CDR3 bases are TGCGCCAGCAGCCAATTCGGACTAGCGGGGACAGATACGCAGTATTTT.